This T cell receptor (beta chain) was identified during a study of T cell repertoires in cytomegalovirus infection. Study context: CMV epitopes used comprised recently identified HLA-C-restricted ones and well-studied HLA-B-restricted ones.

Concerning this clonotype: Its antigen is currently unknown.

Trimming took off 4 bases at V and 2 bases at J, with 12 bases between the two ends. Germline V CDR1 and CDR2: MDHEN, SYDVKM. This CDR3 is built from 14 residues. Each CDR3 protein is one row after TCRdb ran MiXCR on the reads. The sample carries some 480,000 distinct CDR3 sequences, more than 30% recorded once. The chain combines TRBV28 with TRBJ2-7; D is possibly TRBD1 (6 bases). This sequence was found in a human donor in good health (CMV status not recorded). Some clones in this sample may be carry-over from other donors' samples. The sample in question was cultured PBMCs, obtained from culture after CMV antigen stimulation. CDR3: CASSSTGMTYEQYF. In DNA, the CDR3 is TGTGCCAGCAGTTCAACAGGGATGACCTACGAGCAGTACTTC.